Reported below is one T cell receptor (beta chain). TCRdb's copy holds only in-frame clones and misses some; the assay was immunoSEQ multiplex PCR. Of approximately 100,000 clones in the sample, roughly 89% were seen once. This sample was taken from a study of control samples from healthy donors and cancer patients. The TCR sequence derives from a man under 40 in good health. The sequenced sample was blood.

This CDR3 is CASRDPPGNTIYF. The CDR3, as DNA: TGTGCCAGCAGGGACCCACCTGGAAACACCATATATTTT. The chain is built from TRBV12-3 or TRBV12-4 and TRBJ1-3; D is uncertain. V was pared by 6 bases and J by 2 bases, with 8 bases between. The length of the CDR3 is 13 residues.